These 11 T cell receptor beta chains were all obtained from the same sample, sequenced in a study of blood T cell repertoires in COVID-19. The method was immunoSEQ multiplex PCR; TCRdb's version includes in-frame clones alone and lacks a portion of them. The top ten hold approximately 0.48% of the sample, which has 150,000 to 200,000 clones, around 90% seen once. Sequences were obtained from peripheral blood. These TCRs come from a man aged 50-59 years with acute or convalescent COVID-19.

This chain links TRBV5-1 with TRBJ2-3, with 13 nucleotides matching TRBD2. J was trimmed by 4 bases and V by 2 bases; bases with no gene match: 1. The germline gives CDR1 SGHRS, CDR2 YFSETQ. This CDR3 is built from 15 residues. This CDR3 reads CASSFGLAGADTQYF. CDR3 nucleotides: TGCGCCAGCAGCTTTGGACTAGCGGGGGCAGATACGCAGTATTTT.

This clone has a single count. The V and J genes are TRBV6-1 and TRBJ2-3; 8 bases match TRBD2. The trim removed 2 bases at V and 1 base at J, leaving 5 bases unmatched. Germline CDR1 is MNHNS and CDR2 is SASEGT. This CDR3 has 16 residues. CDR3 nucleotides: TGTGCCAGCAGTGAAACCCAAGCGGGGGGCACAGATACGCAGTATTTT. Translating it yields CASSETQAGGTDTQYF.

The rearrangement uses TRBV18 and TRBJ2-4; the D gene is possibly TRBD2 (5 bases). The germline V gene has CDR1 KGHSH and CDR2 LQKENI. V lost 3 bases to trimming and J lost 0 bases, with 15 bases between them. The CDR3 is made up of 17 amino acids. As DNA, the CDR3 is TGTGCCAGCTCACCCCCGGCAGCGGACCTAGCCAAAAACATTCAGTACTTC. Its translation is CASSPPAADLAKNIQYF.

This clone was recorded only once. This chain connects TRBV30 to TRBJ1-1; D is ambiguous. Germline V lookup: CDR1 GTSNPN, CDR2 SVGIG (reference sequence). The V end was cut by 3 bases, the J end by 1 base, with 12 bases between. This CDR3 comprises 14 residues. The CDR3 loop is CAWRPETKNTEAFF. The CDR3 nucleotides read TGTGCCTGGAGGCCCGAGACTAAGAACACTGAAGCTTTCTTT.

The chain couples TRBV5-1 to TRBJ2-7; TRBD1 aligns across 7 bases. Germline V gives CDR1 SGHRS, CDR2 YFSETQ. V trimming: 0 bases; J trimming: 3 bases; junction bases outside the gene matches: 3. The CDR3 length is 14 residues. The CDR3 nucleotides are TGCGCCAGCAGCTTGGGACAGGGTATCTACGAGCAGTACTTC. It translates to CASSLGQGIYEQYF. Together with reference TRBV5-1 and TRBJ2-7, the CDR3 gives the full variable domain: KAGVTQTPRYLIKTRGQQVTLSCSPISGHRSVSWYQQTPGQGLQFLFEYFSETQRNKGNFPGRFSGRQFSNSRSEMNVSTLELGDSALYLCASSLGQGIYEQYFGPGTRLTVT.

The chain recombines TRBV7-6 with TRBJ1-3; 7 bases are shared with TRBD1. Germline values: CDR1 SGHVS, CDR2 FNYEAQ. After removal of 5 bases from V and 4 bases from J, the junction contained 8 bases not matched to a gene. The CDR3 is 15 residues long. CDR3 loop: CASSPLTGSGNTIYF. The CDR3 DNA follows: TGTGCCAGCAGCCCACTGACAGGGTCGGGAAACACCATATATTTT.

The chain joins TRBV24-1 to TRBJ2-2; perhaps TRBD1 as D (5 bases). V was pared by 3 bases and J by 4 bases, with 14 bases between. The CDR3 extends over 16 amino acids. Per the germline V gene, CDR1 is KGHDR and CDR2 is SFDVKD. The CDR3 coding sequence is TGTGCCACCAGTGATCCAGGGTTAACCGGCACCGGGGAGCTGTTTTTT. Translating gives CATSDPGLTGTGELFF.

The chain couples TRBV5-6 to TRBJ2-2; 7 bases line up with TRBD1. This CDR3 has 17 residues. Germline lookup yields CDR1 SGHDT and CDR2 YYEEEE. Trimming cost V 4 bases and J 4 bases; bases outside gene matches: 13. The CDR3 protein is CASSDFGDSSGTGELFF. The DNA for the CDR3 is TGTGCCAGCAGCGACTTTGGGGACAGCTCCGGCACCGGGGAGCTGTTTTTT.

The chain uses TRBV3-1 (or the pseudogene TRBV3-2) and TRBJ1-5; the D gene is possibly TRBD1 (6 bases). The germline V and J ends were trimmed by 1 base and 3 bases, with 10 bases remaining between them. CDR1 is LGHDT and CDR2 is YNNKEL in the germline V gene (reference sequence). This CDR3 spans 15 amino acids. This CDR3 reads CASSQAQGPNQPQHF. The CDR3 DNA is TGTGCCAGCAGCCAAGCGCAGGGGCCCAATCAGCCCCAGCATTTT.

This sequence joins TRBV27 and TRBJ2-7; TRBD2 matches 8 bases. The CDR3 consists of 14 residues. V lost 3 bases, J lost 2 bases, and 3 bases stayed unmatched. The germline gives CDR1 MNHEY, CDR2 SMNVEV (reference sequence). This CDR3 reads CASSFLAGPYEQYF. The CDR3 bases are TGTGCCAGCAGTTTTCTAGCGGGCCCCTACGAGCAGTACTTC.

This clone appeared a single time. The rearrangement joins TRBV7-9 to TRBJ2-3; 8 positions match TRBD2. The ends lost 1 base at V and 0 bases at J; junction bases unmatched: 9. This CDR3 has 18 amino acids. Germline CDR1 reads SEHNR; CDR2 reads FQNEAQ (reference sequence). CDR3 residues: CASSLGTGGPLSTDTQYF. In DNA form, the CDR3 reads TGTGCCAGCAGCTTAGGTACGGGAGGGCCATTAAGCACAGATACGCAGTATTTT.